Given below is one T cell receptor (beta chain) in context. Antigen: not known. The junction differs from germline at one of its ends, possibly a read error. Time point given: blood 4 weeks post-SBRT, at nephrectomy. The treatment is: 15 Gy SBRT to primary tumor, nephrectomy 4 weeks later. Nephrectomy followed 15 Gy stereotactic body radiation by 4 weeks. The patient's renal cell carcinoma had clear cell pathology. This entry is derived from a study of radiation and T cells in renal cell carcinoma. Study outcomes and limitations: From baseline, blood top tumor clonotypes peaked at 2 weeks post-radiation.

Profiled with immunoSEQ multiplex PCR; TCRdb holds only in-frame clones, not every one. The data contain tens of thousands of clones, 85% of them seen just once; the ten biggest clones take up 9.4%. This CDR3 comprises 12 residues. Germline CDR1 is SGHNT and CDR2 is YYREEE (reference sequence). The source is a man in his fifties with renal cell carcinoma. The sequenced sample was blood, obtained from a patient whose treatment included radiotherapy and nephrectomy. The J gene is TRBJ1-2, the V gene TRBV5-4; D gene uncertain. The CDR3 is CASSSEYYRYTF. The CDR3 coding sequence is TGTGCCAGCAGCTCCGAGTACTATCGCTACACCTTC.